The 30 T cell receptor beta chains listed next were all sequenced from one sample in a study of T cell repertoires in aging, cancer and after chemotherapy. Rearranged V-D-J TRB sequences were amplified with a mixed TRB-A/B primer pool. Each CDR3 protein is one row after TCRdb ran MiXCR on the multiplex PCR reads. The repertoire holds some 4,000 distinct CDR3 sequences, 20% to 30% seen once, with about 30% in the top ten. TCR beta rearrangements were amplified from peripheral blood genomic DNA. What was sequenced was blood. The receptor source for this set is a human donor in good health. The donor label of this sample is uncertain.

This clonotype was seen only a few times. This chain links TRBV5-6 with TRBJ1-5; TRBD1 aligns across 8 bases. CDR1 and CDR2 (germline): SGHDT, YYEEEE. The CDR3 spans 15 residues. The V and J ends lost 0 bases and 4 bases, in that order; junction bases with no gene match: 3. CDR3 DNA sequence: TGTGCCAGCAGCTTGGCCCAGGGGGCGAATCAGCCCCAGCATTTT. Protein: CASSLAQGANQPQHF.

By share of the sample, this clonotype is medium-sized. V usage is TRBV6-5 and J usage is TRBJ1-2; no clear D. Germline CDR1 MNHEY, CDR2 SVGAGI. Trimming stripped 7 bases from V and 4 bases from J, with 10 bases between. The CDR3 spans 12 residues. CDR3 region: CASMKDGYGYTF. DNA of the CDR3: TGTGCCAGCATGAAAGACGGCTATGGCTACACCTTC.

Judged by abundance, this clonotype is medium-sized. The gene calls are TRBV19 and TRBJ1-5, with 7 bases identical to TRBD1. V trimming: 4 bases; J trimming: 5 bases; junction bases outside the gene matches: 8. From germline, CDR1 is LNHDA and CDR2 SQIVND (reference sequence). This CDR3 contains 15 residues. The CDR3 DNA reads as TGTGCCAGTAGTACCCGACAGGGAGGCGATCAGCCCCAGCATTTT. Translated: CASSTRQGGDQPQHF. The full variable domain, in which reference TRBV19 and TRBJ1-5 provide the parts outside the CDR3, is DGGITQSPKYLFRKEGQNVTLSCEQNLNHDAMYWYRQDPGQGLRLIYYSQIVNDFQKGDIAEGYSVSREKKESFPLTVTSAQKNPTAFYLCASSTRQGGDQPQHFGDGTRLSIL.

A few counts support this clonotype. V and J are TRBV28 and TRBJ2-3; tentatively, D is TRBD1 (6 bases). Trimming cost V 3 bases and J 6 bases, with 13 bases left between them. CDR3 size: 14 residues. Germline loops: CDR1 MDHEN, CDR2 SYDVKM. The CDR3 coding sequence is TGTGCCAGCAGTTTTGGGGCAGGGGTTGATACGCAGTATTTT. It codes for CASSFGAGVDTQYF.

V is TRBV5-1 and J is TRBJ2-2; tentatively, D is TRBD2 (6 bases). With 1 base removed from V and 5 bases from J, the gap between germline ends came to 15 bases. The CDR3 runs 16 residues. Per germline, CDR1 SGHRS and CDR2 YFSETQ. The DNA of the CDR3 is TGCGCCAGCAGCTTGTCGGTGGGGGGAGCGACCGGGGAGCTGTTTTTT. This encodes CASSLSVGGATGELFF.

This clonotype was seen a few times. This CDR3 is CASSLERGATDTQYF. DNA for the CDR3: TGTGCCAGCAGTCTAGAGCGGGGCGCCACAGATACGCAGTATTTT. The chain links TRBV6-4 to TRBJ2-3, with 7 bases matching TRBD2. Germline V gene data show CDR1 as MRHNA and CDR2 as SNTAGT. The CDR3 runs to 15 residues. V gave up 5 bases and J gave up 2 bases; unmatched junction bases: 7.

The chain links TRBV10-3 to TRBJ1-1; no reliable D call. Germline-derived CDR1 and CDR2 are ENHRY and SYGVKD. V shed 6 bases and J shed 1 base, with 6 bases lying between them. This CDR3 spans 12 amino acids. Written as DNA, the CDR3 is TGTGCCATCAGCGCAGAGAACACTGAAGCTTTCTTT. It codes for CAISAENTEAFF.

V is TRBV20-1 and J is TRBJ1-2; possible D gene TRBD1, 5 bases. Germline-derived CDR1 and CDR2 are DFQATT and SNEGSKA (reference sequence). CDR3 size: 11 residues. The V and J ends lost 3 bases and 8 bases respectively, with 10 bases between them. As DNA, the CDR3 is TGCAGTGCTAGGGTGGGGGAAGGCTACACCTTC. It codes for CSARVGEGYTF.

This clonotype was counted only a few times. The CDR3 bases are TGTGCCAGCAGTTTATCCTCGGGACAGGGGGGAGAGAACATTCAGTACTTC. It is translated as CASSLSSGQGGENIQYF. The rearrangement joins TRBV28 to TRBJ2-4; 11 nucleotides align to TRBD1. V gave up 1 base and J gave up 7 bases; unmatched junction bases: 9. Germline V lookup: CDR1 MDHEN, CDR2 SYDVKM. The CDR3 is 17 residues long.

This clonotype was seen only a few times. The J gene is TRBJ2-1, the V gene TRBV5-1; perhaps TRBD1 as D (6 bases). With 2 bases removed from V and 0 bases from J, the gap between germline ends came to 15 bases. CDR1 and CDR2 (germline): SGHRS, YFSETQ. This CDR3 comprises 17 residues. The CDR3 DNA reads TGCGCCAGCAGCTTAATGGGGACATTCGGCTCCTACAATGAGCAGTTCTTC. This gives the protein CASSLMGTFGSYNEQFF. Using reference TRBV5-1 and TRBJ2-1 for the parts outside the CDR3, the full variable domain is KAGVTQTPRYLIKTRGQQVTLSCSPISGHRSVSWYQQTPGQGLQFLFEYFSETQRNKGNFPGRFSGRQFSNSRSEMNVSTLELGDSALYLCASSLMGTFGSYNEQFFGPGTRLTVL.

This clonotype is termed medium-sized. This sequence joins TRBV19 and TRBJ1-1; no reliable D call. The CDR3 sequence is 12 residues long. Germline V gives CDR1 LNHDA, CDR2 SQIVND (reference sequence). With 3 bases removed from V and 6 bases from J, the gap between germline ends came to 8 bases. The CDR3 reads CASSIRAAEAFF. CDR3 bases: TGTGCCAGTAGTATTCGGGCCGCTGAAGCTTTCTTT.

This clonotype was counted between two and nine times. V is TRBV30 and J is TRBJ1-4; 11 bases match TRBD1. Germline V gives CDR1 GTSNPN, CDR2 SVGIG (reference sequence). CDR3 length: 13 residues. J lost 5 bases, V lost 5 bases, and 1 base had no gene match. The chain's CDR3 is CAWGQGANEKLFF. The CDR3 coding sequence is TGTGCCTGGGGACAGGGGGCGAATGAAAAACTGTTTTTT.

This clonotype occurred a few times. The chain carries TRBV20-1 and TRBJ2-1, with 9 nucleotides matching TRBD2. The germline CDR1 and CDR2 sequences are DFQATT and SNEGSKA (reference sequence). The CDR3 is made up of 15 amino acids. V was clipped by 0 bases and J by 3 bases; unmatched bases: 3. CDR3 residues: CSARDLTSGYNEQFF. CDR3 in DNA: TGCAGTGCTAGAGACCTGACTAGCGGCTACAATGAGCAGTTCTTC.

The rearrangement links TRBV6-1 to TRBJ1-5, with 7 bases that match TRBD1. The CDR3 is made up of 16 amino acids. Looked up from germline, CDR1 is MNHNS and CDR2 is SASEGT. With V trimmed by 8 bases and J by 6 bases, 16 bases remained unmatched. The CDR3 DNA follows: TGTGCCAGCTCCTGGGGTCCTACAGGGGAGGGTCAGCCCCAGCATTTT. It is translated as CASSWGPTGEGQPQHF.

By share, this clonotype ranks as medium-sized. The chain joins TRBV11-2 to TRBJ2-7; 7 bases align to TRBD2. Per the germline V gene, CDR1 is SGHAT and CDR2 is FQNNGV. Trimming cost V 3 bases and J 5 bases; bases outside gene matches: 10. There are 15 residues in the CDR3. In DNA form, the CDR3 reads TGTGCCAGCAGCTTCTGGGGGGGGAGAGTCGACGAGCAGTACTTC. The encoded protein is CASSFWGGRVDEQYF.

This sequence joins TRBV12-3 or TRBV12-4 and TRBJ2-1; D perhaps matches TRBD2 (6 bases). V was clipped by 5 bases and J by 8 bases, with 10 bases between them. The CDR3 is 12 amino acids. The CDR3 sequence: CASSGWGDEQFF. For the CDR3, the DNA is TGTGCCAGCAGTGGCTGGGGGGATGAGCAGTTCTTC.

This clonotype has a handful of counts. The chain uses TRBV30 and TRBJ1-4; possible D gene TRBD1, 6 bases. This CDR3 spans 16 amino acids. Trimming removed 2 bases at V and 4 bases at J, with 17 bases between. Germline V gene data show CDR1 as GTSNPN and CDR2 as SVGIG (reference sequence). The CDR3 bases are TGTGCCTGGAGTTTCCACGGACAGATTCTTAATGAAAAACTGTTTTTT. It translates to CAWSFHGQILNEKLFF.

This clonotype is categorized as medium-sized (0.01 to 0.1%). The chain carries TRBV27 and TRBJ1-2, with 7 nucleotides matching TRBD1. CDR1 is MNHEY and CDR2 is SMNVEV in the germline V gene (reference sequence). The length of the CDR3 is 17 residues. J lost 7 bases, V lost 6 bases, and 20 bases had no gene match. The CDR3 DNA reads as TGTGCCAGCAGAAATTTCGGGACAGCCTCCCCACCGGGTGGCTACACCTTC. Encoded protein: CASRNFGTASPPGGYTF.

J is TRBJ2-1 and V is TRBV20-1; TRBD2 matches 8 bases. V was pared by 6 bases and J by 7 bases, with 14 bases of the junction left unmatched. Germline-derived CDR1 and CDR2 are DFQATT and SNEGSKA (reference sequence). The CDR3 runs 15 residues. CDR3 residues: CSAGVPGGPFNEQFF. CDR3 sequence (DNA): TGCAGTGCGGGGGTCCCGGGAGGGCCTTTTAATGAGCAGTTCTTC.

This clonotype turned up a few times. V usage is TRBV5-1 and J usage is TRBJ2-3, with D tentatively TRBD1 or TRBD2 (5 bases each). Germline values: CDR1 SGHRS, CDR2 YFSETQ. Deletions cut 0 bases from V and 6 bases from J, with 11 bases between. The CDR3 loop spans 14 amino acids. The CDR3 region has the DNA TGCGCCAGCAGCTTGGGAGGGGAAGGGGATACGCAGTATTTT. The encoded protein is CASSLGGEGDTQYF.

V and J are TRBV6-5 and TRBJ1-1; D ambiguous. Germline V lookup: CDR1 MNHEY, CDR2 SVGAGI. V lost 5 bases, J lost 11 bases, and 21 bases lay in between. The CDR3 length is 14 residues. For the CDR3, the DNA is TGTGCCAGCAGTGACCGGCCGCGGTCCGAGGAGGCTTTCTTT. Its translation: CASSDRPRSEEAFF.

DNA for the CDR3: TGTGCCACCAGCAGATCTCCGACAGGGGGCGAGACAAAAAACATTCAGTACTTC. Amino acids: CATSRSPTGGETKNIQYF. The chain recombines TRBV15 with TRBJ2-4, with 10 nucleotides matching TRBD1. CDR3 length: 18 amino acids. Looked up from germline, CDR1 is LNHNV and CDR2 is YYDKDF (reference sequence). V trimming: 2 bases; J trimming: 4 bases; junction bases outside the gene matches: 11. Filled out from reference TRBV15 and TRBJ2-4, the complete variable domain reads DAMVIQNPRYQVTQFGKPVTLSCSQTLNHNVMYWYQQKSSQAPKLLFHYYDKDFNNEADTPDNFQSRRPNTSFCFLDIRSPGLGDTAMYLCATSRSPTGGETKNIQYFGAGTRLSVL.

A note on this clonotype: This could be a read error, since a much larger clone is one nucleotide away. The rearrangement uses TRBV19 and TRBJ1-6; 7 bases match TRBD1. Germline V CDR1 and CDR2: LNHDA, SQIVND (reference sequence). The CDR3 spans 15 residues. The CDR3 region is CASSWRGTANSTLHF. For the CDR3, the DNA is TGTGCCAGTAGTTGGAGGGGGACAGCTAATTCAACCCTCCACTTT.

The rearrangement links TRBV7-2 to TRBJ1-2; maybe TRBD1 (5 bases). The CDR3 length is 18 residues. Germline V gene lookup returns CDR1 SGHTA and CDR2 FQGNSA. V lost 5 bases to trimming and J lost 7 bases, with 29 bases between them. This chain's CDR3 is CASSIEEGLFRVRGGYTF. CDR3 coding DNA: TGTGCCAGCAGCATCGAGGAAGGGCTTTTCAGGGTCAGAGGTGGCTACACCTTC.

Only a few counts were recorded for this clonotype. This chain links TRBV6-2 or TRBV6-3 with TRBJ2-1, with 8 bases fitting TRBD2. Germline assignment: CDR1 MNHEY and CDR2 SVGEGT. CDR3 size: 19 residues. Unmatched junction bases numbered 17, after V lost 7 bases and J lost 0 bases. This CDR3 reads CASTPLRVIAGSSYNEQFF. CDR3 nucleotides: TGTGCCAGCACGCCGCTGAGGGTGATAGCGGGGAGCTCCTACAATGAGCAGTTCTTC.

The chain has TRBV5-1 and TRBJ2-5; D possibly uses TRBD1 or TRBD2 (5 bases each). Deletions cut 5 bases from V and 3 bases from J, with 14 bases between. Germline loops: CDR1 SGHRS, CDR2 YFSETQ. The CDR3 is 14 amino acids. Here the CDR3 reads CASSIGTTKETQYF. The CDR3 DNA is TGCGCCAGCAGTATTGGGACGACCAAAGAGACCCAGTACTTC.

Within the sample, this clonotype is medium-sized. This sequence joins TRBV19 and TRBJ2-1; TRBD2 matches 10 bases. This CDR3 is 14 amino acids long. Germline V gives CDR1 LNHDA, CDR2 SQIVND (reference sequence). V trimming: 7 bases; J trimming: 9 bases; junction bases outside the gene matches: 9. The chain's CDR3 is CASTEREGRSEQFF. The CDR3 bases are TGTGCCAGTACTGAGCGGGAGGGCCGCAGTGAGCAGTTCTTC.

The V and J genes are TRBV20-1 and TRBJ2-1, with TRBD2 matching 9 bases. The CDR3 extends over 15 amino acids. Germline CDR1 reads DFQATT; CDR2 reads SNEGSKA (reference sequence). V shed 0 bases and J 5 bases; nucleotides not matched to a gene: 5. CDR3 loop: CSARDQAGGHNEQFF. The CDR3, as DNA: TGCAGTGCTAGAGATCAAGCGGGAGGACACAATGAGCAGTTCTTC.

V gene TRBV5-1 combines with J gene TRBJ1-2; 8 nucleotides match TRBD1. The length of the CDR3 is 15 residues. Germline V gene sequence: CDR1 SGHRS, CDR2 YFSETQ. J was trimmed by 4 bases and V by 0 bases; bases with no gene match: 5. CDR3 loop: CASSLEAGGAYGYTF. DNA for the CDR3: TGCGCCAGCAGCTTGGAGGCAGGGGGCGCCTATGGCTACACCTTC.

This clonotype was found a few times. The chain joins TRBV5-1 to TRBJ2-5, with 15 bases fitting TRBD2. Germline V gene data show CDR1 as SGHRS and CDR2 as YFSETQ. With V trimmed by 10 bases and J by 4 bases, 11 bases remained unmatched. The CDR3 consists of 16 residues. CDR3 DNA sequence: TGCGCCCGGACTAGCGGGAGGGCCCGTTGTGTAGAGACCCAGTACTTC. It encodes CARTSGRARCVETQYF.